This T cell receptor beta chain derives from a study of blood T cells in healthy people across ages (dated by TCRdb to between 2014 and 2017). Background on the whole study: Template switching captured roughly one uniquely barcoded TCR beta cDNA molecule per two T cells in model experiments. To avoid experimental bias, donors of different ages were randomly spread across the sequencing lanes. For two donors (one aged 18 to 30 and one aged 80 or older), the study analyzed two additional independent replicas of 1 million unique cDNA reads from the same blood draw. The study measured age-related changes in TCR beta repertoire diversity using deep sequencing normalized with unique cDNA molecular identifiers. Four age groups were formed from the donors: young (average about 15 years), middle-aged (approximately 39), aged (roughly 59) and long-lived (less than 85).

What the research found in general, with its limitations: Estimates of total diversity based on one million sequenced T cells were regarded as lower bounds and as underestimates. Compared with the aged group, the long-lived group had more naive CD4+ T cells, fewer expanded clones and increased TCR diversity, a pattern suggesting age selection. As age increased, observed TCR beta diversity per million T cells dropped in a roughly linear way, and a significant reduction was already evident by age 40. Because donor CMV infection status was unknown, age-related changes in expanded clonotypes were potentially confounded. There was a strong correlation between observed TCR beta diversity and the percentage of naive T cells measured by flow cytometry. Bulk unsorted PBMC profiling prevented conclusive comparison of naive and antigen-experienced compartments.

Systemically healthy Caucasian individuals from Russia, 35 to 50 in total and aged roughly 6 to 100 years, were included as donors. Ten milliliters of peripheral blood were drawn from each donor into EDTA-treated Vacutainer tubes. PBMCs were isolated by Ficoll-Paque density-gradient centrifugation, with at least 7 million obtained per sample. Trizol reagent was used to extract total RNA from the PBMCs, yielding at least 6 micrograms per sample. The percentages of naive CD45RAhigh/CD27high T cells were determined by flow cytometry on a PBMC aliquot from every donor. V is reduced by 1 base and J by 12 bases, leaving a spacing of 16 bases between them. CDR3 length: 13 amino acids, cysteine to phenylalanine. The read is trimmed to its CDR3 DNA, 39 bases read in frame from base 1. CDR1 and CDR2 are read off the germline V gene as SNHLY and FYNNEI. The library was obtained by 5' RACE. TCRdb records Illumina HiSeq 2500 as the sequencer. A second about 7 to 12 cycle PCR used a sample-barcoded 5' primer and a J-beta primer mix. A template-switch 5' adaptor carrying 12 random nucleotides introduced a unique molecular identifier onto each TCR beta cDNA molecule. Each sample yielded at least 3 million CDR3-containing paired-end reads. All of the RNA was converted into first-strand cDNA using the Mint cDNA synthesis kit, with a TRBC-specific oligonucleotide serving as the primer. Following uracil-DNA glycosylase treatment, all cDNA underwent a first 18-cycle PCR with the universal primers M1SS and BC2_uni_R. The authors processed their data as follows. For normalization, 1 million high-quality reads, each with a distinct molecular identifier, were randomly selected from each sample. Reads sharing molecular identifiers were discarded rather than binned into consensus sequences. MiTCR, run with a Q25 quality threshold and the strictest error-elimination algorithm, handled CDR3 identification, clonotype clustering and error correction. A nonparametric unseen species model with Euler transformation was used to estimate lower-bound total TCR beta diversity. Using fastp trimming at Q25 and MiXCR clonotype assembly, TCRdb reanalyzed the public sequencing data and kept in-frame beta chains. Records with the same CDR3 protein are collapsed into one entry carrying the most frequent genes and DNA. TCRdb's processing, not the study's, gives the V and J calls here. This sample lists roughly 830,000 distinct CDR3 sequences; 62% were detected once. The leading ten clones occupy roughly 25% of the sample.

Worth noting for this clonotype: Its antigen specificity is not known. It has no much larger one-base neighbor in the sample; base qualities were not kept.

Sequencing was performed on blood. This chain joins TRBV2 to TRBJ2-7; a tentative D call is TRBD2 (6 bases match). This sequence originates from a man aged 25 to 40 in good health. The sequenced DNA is TGTGCCAGCAGTGAAGGTGGACGGGGGACCCCGTACTTC. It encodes CASSEGGRGTPYF.